One and the same sample provided the 25 T cell receptor beta chains below, sequenced in a study of STAT5B mutations in CD4+ large granular lymphocyte leukemia (dated by TCRdb to the early 2020s). The receptor library was made with the immunoSEQ multiplex PCR assay. Sourced from immuneACCESS, this table was stored by TCRdb with only in-frame sequences that have V and J called. A share of the clones is absent; for the studies checked, an unresolved V gene accounts for under half, and the remainder has no known explanation. The table for this sample lists about 38,000 clones; around 80% of them were counted only once. The ten largest clones take up around 0.5% of the sample. Sequencing was performed on CD4+ T cells from blood buffy coats. These TCRs come from a human donor in good health.

The rearrangement uses TRBV18 and TRBJ2-7, with 12 bases lining up with TRBD2. The CDR3 sequence is 16 residues long. Germline V gives CDR1 KGHSH, CDR2 LQKENI. J lost 7 bases, V lost 1 base, and 8 bases had no gene match. Written as DNA, the CDR3 is TGTGCCAGCTCACCACGTAGTTCTAGCGGGAGGGGTGAGCAGTACTTC. Its protein product is CASSPRSSSGRGEQYF. Combining the CDR3 with reference TRBV18 and TRBJ2-7 gives the whole variable domain NAGVMQNPRHLVRRRGQEARLRCSPMKGHSHVYWYRQLPEEGLKFMVYLQKENIIDESGMPKERFSAEFPKEGPSILRIQQVVRGDSAAYFCASSPRSSSGRGEQYFGPGTRLTVT.

This sequence joins TRBV6-1 and TRBJ2-1; tentatively, D is TRBD1 (6 bases). V lost 8 bases, J lost 0 bases, and 11 bases lay in between. CDR1 is MNHNS, CDR2 SASEGT, per germline. CDR3 length: 14 amino acids. Here the CDR3 DNA reads TGTGCCAGCTGTCGACAGGCCTCCTACAATGAGCAGTTCTTC. It specifies CASCRQASYNEQFF.

The chain has TRBV27 and TRBJ2-6; 8 bases map to TRBD2. The CDR3 has 18 amino acids. V was pared by 6 bases and J by 0 bases, with 10 bases of the junction left unmatched. The V gene's germline CDR1 is MNHEY and CDR2 SMNVEV (reference sequence). CDR3 sequence: CASRSRAGVGSGANVLTF. The CDR3 DNA reads TGTGCCAGCAGGTCACGAGCGGGAGTTGGCTCTGGGGCCAACGTCCTGACTTTC.

The CDR3 here is CASSRQGGGSTNEKLFF. The CDR3 DNA is TGCGCCAGCAGCCGACAGGGAGGGGGATCAACTAATGAAAAACTGTTTTTT. The genes are TRBV5-1 and TRBJ1-4; 7 bases align to TRBD1. Germline CDR1 SGHRS, CDR2 YFSETQ. The length of the CDR3 is 17 residues. With V trimmed by 4 bases and J by 0 bases, 9 bases remained unmatched.

The chain employs TRBV30 and TRBJ2-5; no clear D gene. V dropped 0 bases and J dropped 1 base, with 9 bases sitting between them. The CDR3 is made up of 14 amino acids. Germline CDR1 GTSNPN, CDR2 SVGIG (reference sequence). The CDR3 sequence is CAWSVGSLQETQYF. The CDR3, as DNA: TGTGCCTGGAGTGTAGGGTCACTCCAAGAGACCCAGTACTTC.

This clone was counted between two and nine times. The junction shows a germline mismatch at one end, possibly a read error. The rearrangement links TRBV18 to TRBJ2-1; TRBD2 is a possible D gene (6 bases). From germline, CDR1 is KGHSH and CDR2 LQKENI. The CDR3 is made up of 15 amino acids. CDR3 sequence reads: CASSFTRRDMLLQIF. CDR3 nucleotides: TGTGCCAGCTCTTTCACTAGGAGGGATATGCTCTTGCAGATCTTC. The variable domain in full, with the rest retrieved from reference TRBV18 and TRBJ2-1, is NAGVMQNPRHLVRRRGQEARLRCSPMKGHSHVYWYRQLPEEGLKFMVYLQKENIIDESGMPKERFSAEFPKEGPSILRIQQVVRGDSAAYFCASSFTRRDMLLQIFGPGTRLTVL.

V is TRBV6-6 and J is TRBJ1-1, with D unclear. The CDR3 loop spans 15 amino acids. In germline, CDR1 is MNHNY, CDR2 SVGAGI (reference sequence). Deletions cut 2 bases from V and 1 base from J, with 11 bases between. CDR3 sequence: CASSYGVSENTEAFF. CDR3 bases: TGTGCCAGCAGTTACGGGGTGTCAGAGAACACTGAAGCTTTCTTT.

This clone was found a few times. The genes are TRBV7-2 and TRBJ1-2; 7 bases agree with TRBD1. The length of the CDR3 is 13 residues. Losses at the gene ends were 3 bases for V and 4 bases for J; bases not matched to a gene: 2. Germline assignment: CDR1 SGHTA and CDR2 FQGNSA. The CDR3 loop reads CASSFGQVYGYTF. Written as DNA, the CDR3 is TGTGCCAGCAGCTTCGGACAGGTCTATGGCTACACCTTC.

The chain links TRBV5-1 to TRBJ2-6, with 9 bases identical to TRBD1. The CDR3 extends over 17 amino acids. Trimming at V came to 5 bases and at J to 0 bases, leaving 6 bases not matched to a gene. Germline V lookup: CDR1 SGHRS, CDR2 YFSETQ. The CDR3 DNA reads TGCGCCAGCAGGTATACAGGGGGCGCCTCTGGGGCCAACGTCCTGACTTTC. This codes for CASRYTGGASGANVLTF.

The rearrangement joins TRBV15 to TRBJ2-1, with 7 nucleotides matching TRBD1. The CDR3 runs to 15 residues. Germline V gene data show CDR1 as LNHNV and CDR2 as YYDKDF (reference sequence). Trimming removed 2 bases from V and 5 bases from J; junction bases left unmatched: 6. In DNA, the CDR3 is TGTGCCACCAGCAGAAAGGGGACAGATAACAATGAGCAGTTCTTC. Translating gives CATSRKGTDNNEQFF. The full variable domain, its missing parts supplied by reference TRBV15 and TRBJ2-1, is DAMVIQNPRYQVTQFGKPVTLSCSQTLNHNVMYWYQQKSSQAPKLLFHYYDKDFNNEADTPDNFQSRRPNTSFCFLDIRSPGLGDTAMYLCATSRKGTDNNEQFFGPGTRLTVL.

This clone was recorded once. The J gene is TRBJ1-3, the V gene TRBV5-1; a possible D gene is TRBD1 (5 bases). V shed 5 bases and J shed 0 bases, with 12 bases lying between them. Germline V CDR1 and CDR2: SGHRS, YFSETQ. This CDR3 has 15 residues. CDR3 DNA sequence: TGCGCCAGCAGACCCGGGACGGACTCTGGAAACACCATATATTTT. It specifies CASRPGTDSGNTIYF.

The rearrangement joins TRBV5-1 to TRBJ2-1, with D perhaps TRBD1 or TRBD2 (5 bases each). The germline V gene encodes CDR1 SGHRS and CDR2 YFSETQ. This CDR3 contains 14 residues. V was cut by 3 bases and J by 5 bases, with 12 bases left in between. The CDR3 sequence is CASSSHGGDNEQFF. DNA of the CDR3: TGCGCCAGCAGCTCGCATGGGGGAGACAATGAGCAGTTCTTC.

Only a few counts were recorded for this clone. The chain employs TRBV7-2 and TRBJ2-7; 9 bases line up with TRBD2. V lost 5 bases to trimming and J lost 5 bases; unmatched junction nucleotides: 10. This CDR3 region has 15 residues. Germline V gene sequence: CDR1 SGHTA, CDR2 FQGNSA. Here the CDR3 reads CASSPRQASGNEQYF. The CDR3 nucleotides are TGTGCCAGCAGCCCGAGGCAGGCTAGCGGGAACGAGCAGTACTTC.

The chain couples TRBV29-1 to TRBJ2-3; D is unclear. CDR1 and CDR2 (germline): SQVTM, ANQGSEA. This CDR3 contains 13 residues. V was clipped by 3 bases and J by 0 bases, with 7 bases between them. The CDR3 DNA is TGCAGCGTTGACCAGAGTAGCACAGATACGCAGTATTTT. Encoded protein: CSVDQSSTDTQYF.

The rearrangement uses TRBV5-1 and TRBJ1-5; TRBD1 might be the D (6 bases). The CDR3 consists of 16 residues. Germline-derived CDR1 and CDR2 are SGHRS and YFSETQ. V lost 0 bases and J 4 bases, leaving 14 bases between the germline ends. In DNA form, the CDR3 reads TGCGCCAGCAGCTTGGGAACAGGGTTCGAAAATCAGCCCCAGCATTTT. Translated: CASSLGTGFENQPQHF.

The V call is TRBV29-1, the J call TRBJ1-5; no definite D call. The CDR3 is made up of 13 amino acids. Germline V gene sequence: CDR1 SQVTM, CDR2 ANQGSEA. The V end lost 6 bases, the J end lost 7 bases, and 16 bases lay between the germline ends. The CDR3 sequence: CSVVEGRGQPQHF. The CDR3 DNA is TGCAGCGTCGTCGAAGGACGCGGACAGCCCCAGCATTTT.

For the CDR3, the DNA is TGTGCCAGCAGCAAAGCTGGCAGCAAGCGGGAGGAGGGATACAATGAGCAGTTCTTC. Protein: CASSKAGSKREEGYNEQFF. The V gene is TRBV21-1, the J gene TRBJ2-1; the table's D call, TRBD2, has no DNA check behind it. TRBV21-1 is noted as a pseudogene. The CDR3 extends over 19 amino acids.

CDR3 protein: CASSRAGDRYEQYF. The CDR3 coding sequence is TGTGCCAGCAGCCGGGCGGGAGATCGCTACGAGCAGTACTTC. The chain is built from TRBV4-2 and TRBJ2-7; 7 bases line up with TRBD2. CDR1 LGHNA and CDR2 YNFKEQ come from the germline V gene. V dropped 4 bases and J dropped 3; count of bases not matched to a gene: 6. The CDR3 loop spans 14 amino acids.

This clone has just a few counts. The chain employs TRBV19 and TRBJ2-1, with unresolved D. The CDR3 consists of 14 residues. The germline V gene has CDR1 LNHDA and CDR2 SQIVND (reference sequence). The V gene lost 3 bases and the J gene lost 0 bases, with 6 bases spanning the gap. CDR3 coding DNA: TGTGCCAGTAGTATCTCCAGCTCCTACAATGAGCAGTTCTTC. The encoded protein is CASSISSSYNEQFF.

V usage is TRBV5-1 and J usage is TRBJ2-5; 16 bases map to TRBD2. Per the germline V gene, CDR1 is SGHRS and CDR2 is YFSETQ. V lost 4 bases to trimming and J lost 5 bases; unmatched junction nucleotides: 8. This CDR3 is built from 17 residues. The CDR3 sequence is CASSKQGLAGGQETQYF. The CDR3 DNA sequence: TGCGCCAGCAGCAAGCAGGGACTAGCGGGGGGGCAGGAGACCCAGTACTTC.

The chain links TRBV7-6 to TRBJ2-2, with TRBD2 identical over 9 bases. V dropped 5 bases and J dropped 7; count of bases not matched to a gene: 5. The CDR3 length is 14 residues. CDR1 is SGHVS and CDR2 is FNYEAQ in the germline V gene. CDR3 DNA: TGTGCCAGCAGCGAGGGACTAGCTGGCGGGGAGCTGTTTTTT. It translates to CASSEGLAGGELFF.

The chain recombines TRBV30 with TRBJ1-3; D not resolved. The V gene's germline CDR1 is GTSNPN and CDR2 SVGIG (reference sequence). The CDR3 runs to 12 residues. V lost 2 bases to trimming and J lost 10 bases, with 12 bases between them. The CDR3 region has the DNA TGTGCCTGGAGTCCCCGGGATTATACCATATATTTT. This codes for CAWSPRDYTIYF.

The rearrangement links TRBV6-5 to TRBJ1-2, with 9 nucleotides matching TRBD1. The CDR3 extends over 16 amino acids. CDR1 is MNHEY, CDR2 SVGAGI, per germline. With V trimmed by 2 bases and J by 4 bases, 8 bases remained unmatched. CDR3 DNA sequence: TGTGCCAGCAGTTACCCACGTGGGACAGGGCGCTATGGCTACACCTTC. Protein product: CASSYPRGTGRYGYTF.

This rearrangement joins TRBV30 to TRBJ2-3; D is ambiguous. Trimming removed 4 bases from V and 3 bases from J, with 8 bases in between. The CDR3 contains 12 residues. CDR1 is GTSNPN and CDR2 is SVGIG in the germline V gene (reference sequence). The CDR3 DNA follows: TGTGCCTGGACAGGAAATACAGATACGCAGTATTTT. Encoded protein: CAWTGNTDTQYF.

This chain links TRBV19 with TRBJ2-7, with 10 nucleotides matching TRBD1. CDR1 and CDR2 (germline): LNHDA, SQIVND (reference sequence). The trim removed 4 bases at V and 0 bases at J, leaving 3 bases unmatched. The CDR3 contains 15 residues. The CDR3 protein is CASSRGQGNSYEQYF. CDR3 in DNA: TGTGCCAGTAGTAGGGGACAGGGGAACTCCTACGAGCAGTACTTC.